Shown below are 9 T cell receptor beta chains from a single sample sequenced in a study of identical twins. TCRdb called the 5' RACE reads again in MiXCR, with one record for every CDR3 protein. The sample yields more than 650,000 distinct CDR3 sequences, around 6% seen once. Sequenced material: naive T cells sorted from blood. Receptor source: a man between 18 and 29 years old in good health.

The chain has TRBV25-1 and TRBJ2-3; D unclear. The CDR3 runs to 13 residues. Trimming removed 2 bases at V and 6 bases at J, with 9 bases between. The V gene's germline CDR1 is MGHDK and CDR2 SYGVNS. For the CDR3, the DNA is TGTGCCAGCAGTGAAAAGTACTACGATACGCAGTATTTT. It translates to CASSEKYYDTQYF.

There are a few counts of this clonotype. The chain recombines TRBV20-1 with TRBJ2-3, with TRBD2 as a possible D gene (6 bases). Trimming stripped 6 bases from V and 2 bases from J, with 15 bases between. The CDR3 covers 14 residues. From germline, CDR1 is DFQATT and CDR2 SNEGSKA (reference sequence). The DNA for the CDR3 is TGCAGTGCCCTGGTCGGGAGCGACACAGATACGCAGTATTTT. It yields the protein CSALVGSDTDTQYF.

This clonotype was observed many times. The CDR3 is CASSFGTSMETQYF. In DNA, the CDR3 is TGTGCCAGCAGTTTCGGGACTAGCATGGAGACCCAGTACTTC. The V gene is TRBV12-3 or TRBV12-4, the J gene TRBJ2-5; TRBD2 aligns across 9 bases. The trim removed 3 bases at V and 5 bases at J, leaving 4 bases unmatched. The CDR3 runs 14 residues.

This clonotype showed up many times. This chain joins TRBV7-9 and TRBJ2-1; D is unclear. CDR1 is SEHNR, CDR2 FQNEAQ, per germline (reference sequence). Trimming removed 5 bases from V and 9 bases from J, with 14 bases in between. CDR3 length: 13 amino acids. In nucleotides, the CDR3 is TGTGCCAGCAGCCATGAAGTGGGCATTGAGCAGTTCTTC. Translated: CASSHEVGIEQFF.

The chain links TRBV5-1 to TRBJ2-1, with TRBD1 identical over 11 bases. This CDR3 spans 15 amino acids. CDR1 and CDR2 (germline): SGHRS, YFSETQ. Trimming took 4 bases from V and 3 from J; bases not matched to a gene: 3. This CDR3 reads CASSDGTGGYNEQFF. DNA for the CDR3: TGCGCCAGCAGCGACGGGACAGGGGGCTACAATGAGCAGTTCTTC.

This clonotype has just a few counts. V and J are TRBV5-1 and TRBJ1-2; the D is unclear. The ends were cut back, 4 bases at V and 6 bases at J, with 19 bases in the middle. The CDR3 is 15 amino acids. Germline-derived CDR1 and CDR2 are SGHRS and YFSETQ. The CDR3 loop reads CASSDLHFTADGYTF. The CDR3, as DNA: TGCGCCAGCAGCGACCTACACTTCACTGCGGATGGCTACACCTTC.

This clonotype was picked up many times. The CDR3 nucleotides read TGTGCCAGCAGCCGACAACTGCAGCCCCAGCATTTT. Its translation: CASSRQLQPQHF. This chain joins TRBV12-3 or TRBV12-4 and TRBJ1-5, with unresolved D. The CDR3 length is 12 residues. V was clipped by 6 bases and J by 7 bases, with 10 bases between them.

For the CDR3, the DNA is TGCAGTGCTAGGCCAGCGGGAATCAGCACAGATACGCAGTATTTT. Translation gives CSARPAGISTDTQYF. The chain is built from TRBV20-1 and TRBJ2-3; 7 positions match TRBD2. Germline-derived CDR1 and CDR2 are DFQATT and SNEGSKA (reference sequence). This CDR3 has 15 amino acids. Trimming cost V 3 bases and J 0 bases; bases outside gene matches: 6.

The rearrangement uses TRBV18 and TRBJ2-1; TRBD2 might be the D (6 bases). Looked up from germline, CDR1 is KGHSH and CDR2 is LQKENI. This CDR3 region has 14 residues. V was clipped by 7 bases and J by 8 bases, with 18 bases between them. The DNA for the CDR3 is TGTGCCAGCTTCGAGGGTCGGGAGCTCTATGAGCAGTTCTTC. It codes for CASFEGRELYEQFF. The full variable domain, its missing parts supplied by reference TRBV18 and TRBJ2-1, is NAGVMQNPRHLVRRRGQEARLRCSPMKGHSHVYWYRQLPEEGLKFMVYLQKENIIDESGMPKERFSAEFPKEGPSILRIQQVVRGDSAAYFCASFEGRELYEQFFGPGTRLTVL.